This T cell receptor (beta chain) was found in a study of beta chain features in type 1 diabetes. Overall study findings and caveats: A moderate, significant TCRB CDR3 shortening appeared in type 1 diabetes across four CD4+ subsets.

The isolated RNA, all of it, was reverse transcribed, so expressed TCRB transcripts were what got sequenced. Data came from immunoSEQ multiplex PCR; TCRdb stores just in-frame clones and leaves some out. In the table there are over 150,000 clones, approximately 7.8% of which are singletons. A word on this clone: Its antigen is not identified.

The receptor comes from a woman aged 40 to 55 with type 1 diabetes. Sequencing was carried out using central memory CD4+ T cells from blood.

CDR3 amino acids: CASSSFGGAGQFF. The CDR3 nucleotides are TGTGCCAGCAGCTCATTCGGGGGGGCAGGGCAGTTCTTC. The V call is TRBV7-8, the J call TRBJ2-1; 8 bases fit TRBD2. The germline V gene encodes CDR1 SGHVS and CDR2 FQNEAQ. The CDR3 covers 13 residues. The ends lost 4 bases at V and 12 bases at J; junction bases unmatched: 8. Full variable domain (missing parts from reference TRBV7-8 and TRBJ2-1): GAGVSQSPRYKVAKRGQDVALRCDPISGHVSLFWYQQALGQGPEFLTYFQNEAQLDKSGLPSDRFFAERPEGSVSTLKIQRTQQEDSAVYLCASSSFGGAGQFFGPGTRLTVL.